The 20 T cell receptor beta chains below come from one sample, sequenced in a study of low-dose radiotherapy and immunotherapy resistance in tumors. Time point here: before trial treatment. Priming of first-strand cDNA relied on TRAV- and TRBV-specific primers (covering alpha and beta chains). Over about 18 PCR cycles, TCRs were amplified from a constant-region primer and V-primer adapter. TCRdb redid the calling of the reads with MiXCR, one entry per CDR3 protein. The data hold some 60,000 distinct CDR3 sequences, with about 30% observed a single time. The sequences come from PBMCs, collected before treatment. These TCRs come from a male donor with rectosigmoid adenocarcinoma.

At least ten counts were recorded for this clonotype. This chain links TRBV11-2 with TRBJ2-1; a possible D gene is TRBD1 (6 bases). CDR1 and CDR2 (germline): SGHAT, FQNNGV. Between the trimmed V and J ends, which lost 5 bases and 5 bases, there was a span of 19 bases. There are 16 residues in the CDR3. CDR3 sequence (DNA): TGTGCCAGCAGCCGCCCGATTGGACAGACGGACAATGAGCAGTTCTTC. Its translation is CASSRPIGQTDNEQFF.

By share, this clonotype counts as medium-sized (0.01 to 0.1%). The rearrangement uses TRBV19 and TRBJ2-1; D is perhaps TRBD1 or TRBD2 (5 bases each). Per the germline V gene, CDR1 is LNHDA and CDR2 is SQIVND (reference sequence). The V end lost 3 bases, the J end lost 3 bases, and 12 bases lay between the germline ends. The CDR3 extends over 15 amino acids. The CDR3 region has the DNA TGTGCCAGTAGTATCCAGGGACCCTTCTACAATGAGCAGTTCTTC. Its protein is CASSIQGPFYNEQFF.

CDR3 residues: CSATDPEVNTEAFF. CDR3 sequence (DNA): TGCAGTGCTACTGATCCGGAAGTGAACACTGAAGCTTTCTTT. The chain carries TRBV20-1 and TRBJ1-1; D gene ambiguous. V was clipped by 4 bases and J by 0 bases, with 12 bases between them. This CDR3 spans 14 amino acids. The germline CDR1 and CDR2 sequences are DFQATT and SNEGSKA (reference sequence).

The genes are TRBV29-1 and TRBJ1-1; 10 positions match TRBD1. Germline V gives CDR1 SQVTM, CDR2 ANQGSEA. The CDR3 covers 13 residues. V gave up 6 bases and J gave up 1 base; unmatched junction bases: 2. The CDR3 bases are TGCAGCGTGACAGGGGGCCGGAACACTGAAGCTTTCTTT. Its translation: CSVTGGRNTEAFF. The complete variable domain, with remaining parts taken from reference TRBV29-1 and TRBJ1-1, reads SAVISQKPSRDICQRGTSLTIQCQVDSQVTMMFWYRQQPGQSLTLIATANQGSEATYESGFVIDKFPISRPNLTFSTLTVSNMSPEDSSIYLCSVTGGRNTEAFFGQGTRLTVV.

The sample holds many counts of this clonotype. The rearrangement uses TRBV10-3 and TRBJ2-7, with a possible D match to TRBD1 (5 bases). Deletions cut 3 bases from V and 3 bases from J, with 12 bases between. This CDR3 is built from 14 residues. The germline gives CDR1 ENHRY, CDR2 SYGVKD. CDR3 region: CAISDQAGFYEQYF. CDR3 in DNA: TGTGCCATCAGTGACCAGGCAGGGTTCTACGAGCAGTACTTC.

This clonotype was detected ten times or more. The CDR3 is CASSFGLRGKTEAFF. The DNA of the CDR3 is TGTGCCAGCAGTTTCGGATTGCGGGGAAAGACTGAAGCTTTCTTT. This rearrangement joins TRBV27 to TRBJ1-1; unclear D gene. The CDR3 is 15 residues long. V shed 3 bases and J shed 5 bases, with 16 bases lying between them. CDR1 is MNHEY, CDR2 SMNVEV, per germline (reference sequence).

The V gene is TRBV5-8, the J gene TRBJ2-5; the match to TRBD2 covers 8 bases. The germline gives CDR1 SGHTS, CDR2 YDEGEE. The ends lost 2 bases at V and 4 bases at J; junction bases unmatched: 7. This CDR3 spans 15 amino acids. The CDR3 reads CASSLAGSGAETQYF. The CDR3 DNA follows: TGTGCCAGCAGCTTAGCTGGTAGCGGGGCAGAGACCCAGTACTTC.

This clonotype showed up many times. V usage is TRBV28 and J usage is TRBJ1-3; 7 positions agree with TRBD1. The V and J ends lost 4 bases and 2 bases, in that order; junction bases with no gene match: 8. Germline V gene sequence: CDR1 MDHEN, CDR2 SYDVKM. The CDR3 totals 16 residues. The CDR3 is CASSSTIDRAGNTIYF. The CDR3 coding sequence is TGTGCCAGCAGTTCGACGATTGACAGGGCTGGAAACACCATATATTTT.

There are many counts of this clonotype. The CDR3 loop reads CASFQGSNQPQHF. In DNA, the CDR3 is TGTGCCAGTTTTCAGGGGAGCAATCAGCCCCAGCATTTT. This sequence joins TRBV28 and TRBJ1-5, with D perhaps TRBD1 (6 bases). Germline CDR1 and CDR2: MDHEN and SYDVKM. V was clipped by 9 bases and J by 1 base, with 10 bases between them. The CDR3 extends over 13 amino acids.

There are many counts of this clonotype. This chain joins TRBV18 and TRBJ2-7; D ambiguous. Deletions cut 2 bases from V and 7 bases from J, with 15 bases between. This CDR3 has 14 residues. Per the germline V gene, CDR1 is KGHSH and CDR2 is LQKENI. CDR3 coding DNA: TGTGCCAGCTCACCAGATCGTAGGGAAGGGGAGCAGTACTTC. This encodes CASSPDRREGEQYF.

This clonotype counts as medium-sized (0.01 to 0.1%). The chain links TRBV2 to TRBJ2-1, with 7 positions matching TRBD2. Germline CDR1 is SNHLY and CDR2 is FYNNEI. The CDR3 is 17 residues long. V trimming: 8 bases; J trimming: 0 bases; junction bases outside the gene matches: 13. The CDR3 DNA is TGTGCCAGCGGGGGGGGAGGGAGGATAAGCTCCTACAATGAGCAGTTCTTC. It is translated as CASGGGGRISSYNEQFF.

This clonotype was picked up a small number of times. The chain has TRBV10-3 and TRBJ2-1; 7 bases line up with TRBD2. The germline V gene has CDR1 ENHRY and CDR2 SYGVKD. CDR3 size: 15 residues. The ends lost 7 bases at V and 4 bases at J; junction bases unmatched: 10. The CDR3 sequence: CAITRDSGEYNEQFF. For the CDR3, the DNA is TGTGCCATCACCAGAGACAGCGGGGAATACAATGAGCAGTTCTTC.

The V call is TRBV5-5, the J call TRBJ1-1; the D is unclear. CDR3 length equals 16 residues. Trimming cost V 1 base and J 5 bases, with 18 bases left between them. Looked up from germline, CDR1 is SGHKS and CDR2 is YYEKEE (reference sequence). The CDR3 nucleotides are TGTGCCAGCAGCTTGAGTCCGGCCACCCTGGAGACTGAAGCTTTCTTT. Translating gives CASSLSPATLETEAFF.

This chain joins TRBV28 and TRBJ2-1; TRBD2 agrees at 7 bases. The V segment lost 3 bases and the J segment 4 bases; nucleotides outside the gene matches: 6. The CDR3 runs 15 residues. Germline V gene data show CDR1 as MDHEN and CDR2 as SYDVKM. The CDR3 DNA reads as TGTGCCAGCAGTTTCGAGGGACTACGTTACAATGAGCAGTTCTTC. Its protein product is CASSFEGLRYNEQFF.

This clonotype has a count of ten or more. This chain links TRBV4-2 with TRBJ2-3; a weak D match, TRBD2 (5 bases). The CDR3 sequence is 16 residues long. Looked up from germline, CDR1 is LGHNA and CDR2 is YNFKEQ. The germline V and J ends were trimmed by 0 bases and 6 bases, with 16 bases remaining between them. The CDR3 sequence: CASSQDISGGGDTQYF. The CDR3 coding sequence is TGTGCCAGCAGCCAAGATATAAGCGGAGGTGGGGATACGCAGTATTTT.

This clonotype showed up many times. The chain carries TRBV12-3 or TRBV12-4 and TRBJ1-4; TRBD1 aligns across 7 bases. The V gene end was trimmed by 5 bases and the J gene end by 8 bases; junction bases not matched to a gene: 11. This CDR3 has 15 amino acids. The CDR3 sequence is CASSLKGAGMEKLFF. The CDR3 DNA reads as TGTGCCAGCAGTCTGAAGGGGGCGGGCATGGAAAAACTGTTTTTT.

The chain recombines TRBV2 with TRBJ2-7; TRBD1 matches 9 bases. The CDR3 has 15 amino acids. In germline, CDR1 is SNHLY, CDR2 FYNNEI. Trimming took 8 bases from V and 6 from J; bases not matched to a gene: 14. This CDR3 reads CASVPRDRDLGEQYF. The CDR3 coding sequence is TGTGCCAGCGTCCCCCGGGACAGGGATTTGGGCGAGCAGTACTTC.

The chain joins TRBV27 to TRBJ2-3, with TRBD2 matching over 10 bases. The V gene end was trimmed by 7 bases and the J gene end by 4 bases; junction bases not matched to a gene: 8. CDR3 size: 15 residues. Germline CDR1 and CDR2: MNHEY and SMNVEV (reference sequence). CDR3 in amino acids: CASTLSGGAADTQYF. CDR3 in DNA: TGTGCCAGCACCCTCAGCGGGGGGGCCGCAGATACGCAGTATTTT.

V usage is TRBV20-1 and J usage is TRBJ2-1; TRBD2 matches at 7 bases. Germline values: CDR1 DFQATT, CDR2 SNEGSKA (reference sequence). V trimming: 3 bases; J trimming: 0 bases; junction bases outside the gene matches: 5. There are 15 residues in the CDR3. CDR3 nucleotides: TGCAGTGCTAGCACTAGCGCCAGCTCCTACAATGAGCAGTTCTTC. This encodes CSASTSASSYNEQFF.

Many counts were recorded for this clonotype. The chain carries TRBV12-3 or TRBV12-4 and TRBJ1-2; D is unclear. The length of the CDR3 is 11 residues. Between the trimmed V and J ends, which lost 4 bases and 8 bases, there was a span of 8 bases. DNA of the CDR3: TGTGCCAGCAGTTCGTGGATGGGCTACACCTTC. This gives the protein CASSSWMGYTF.